These T cell receptor beta chains were read from a single sample in a study of shared clonotypes between healthy human individuals. TCRdb's copy holds only in-frame clones and misses some; the assay was immunoSEQ multiplex PCR. The repertoire holds a few hundred thousand clones, with less than 80% as singletons. Material for sequencing was PBMCs. These receptor sequences come from a woman aged 40-49 years in good health. Some clones in this sample may be carry-over from other donors' samples. Each CDR3 is given with its conserved first and last residue. Each record gives: J gene, D gene, clone size, V gene, CDR3 protein, CDR3 DNA. The D gene is left open where the match is weak. Size is stated for part of the rows, as once, few or many counts, or as a class when the clone is expanded.

J: TRBJ2-7; D: .; size: .; V: TRBV10-3; CDR3: CAISGTPKSYEQYF; DNA: TGTGCCATCTCCGGGACACCAAAATCCTACGAGCAGTACTTC
J: TRBJ2-7; D: TRBD2; size: .; V: TRBV7-9; CDR3: CASSRRTGGSSYEQYF; DNA: TGTGCCAGCAGCCGCCGAACGGGCGGGAGCTCCTACGAGCAGTACTTC
J: TRBJ1-6; D: .; size: .; V: TRBV7-8; CDR3: CASSNSGLENSPLHF; DNA: TGTGCCAGCAGCAATAGCGGGCTTGAGAATTCACCCCTCCACTTT
J: TRBJ2-7; D: .; size: .; V: TRBV27; CDR3: CASSLSGAGIFYEQYF; DNA: TGTGCCAGCAGTTTATCGGGGGCAGGGATCTTCTACGAGCAGTACTTC
J: TRBJ2-5; D: .; size: .; V: TRBV28; CDR3: CASLGGGDKETQYF; DNA: TGTGCCAGCCTGGGAGGGGGAGACAAAGAGACCCAGTACTTC
J: TRBJ2-7; D: TRBD1; size: once; V: TRBV28; CDR3: CASRITGTGAYEQYF; DNA: TGTGCCAGCAGAATTACCGGGACAGGAGCCTACGAGCAGTACTTC
J: TRBJ2-7; D: .; size: .; V: TRBV7-9; CDR3: CASSIDQGWSYEQYF; DNA: TGTGCCAGCAGCATTGACCAGGGGTGGTCCTACGAGCAGTACTTC
J: TRBJ2-7; D: .; size: .; V: TRBV27; CDR3: CASRVRARGYYEQYF; DNA: .
J: TRBJ1-2; D: TRBD1; size: .; V: TRBV7-9; CDR3: CASSYDTATGGGGYTF; DNA: TGTGCCAGCAGCTACGATACCGCGACAGGGGGCGGTGGCTACACCTTC
J: TRBJ2-5; D: .; size: many; V: TRBV15; CDR3: CATSREKEGPKETQYF; DNA: TGTGCCACCAGCAGAGAAAAGGAGGGACCAAAAGAGACCCAGTACTTC
J: TRBJ2-1; D: TRBD1; size: .; V: TRBV10-3; CDR3: CAISPIQGAPNNEQFF; DNA: TGTGCCATCAGCCCCATCCAGGGGGCTCCCAACAATGAGCAGTTCTTC
J: TRBJ2-3; D: TRBD2; size: .; V: TRBV13; CDR3: CASSLGTSVMSTDTQYF; DNA: TGTGCCAGCAGCTTAGGGACTAGCGTAATGAGCACAGATACGCAGTATTTT
J: TRBJ2-3; D: TRBD2; size: .; V: TRBV14; CDR3: CASSHRAGVSTDTQYF; DNA: TGTGCCAGCAGCCATCGCGCGGGAGTCAGCACAGATACGCAGTATTTT
J: TRBJ2-2; D: .; size: .; V: TRBV11-3; CDR3: CASSLRAGVSGELFF; DNA: TGTGCCAGCAGCTTGCGAGCGGGCGTTTCCGGGGAGCTGTTTTTT
J: TRBJ2-7; D: .; size: .; V: TRBV9; CDR3: CASSVAQNNYEQYF; DNA: TGTGCCAGCAGCGTAGCCCAAAATAACTACGAGCAGTACTTC
J: TRBJ2-7; D: .; size: few; V: TRBV7-9; CDR3: CASSLDGPYEQYF; DNA: TGTGCCAGCAGCCTGGACGGTCCCTACGAGCAGTACTTC
J: TRBJ1-2; D: .; size: .; V: TRBV28; CDR3: CASSLSSAVQGGYTF; DNA: TGTGCCAGCAGTTTGTCCTCCGCCGTCCAGGGTGGCTACACCTTC
J: TRBJ2-5; D: .; size: .; V: TRBV28; CDR3: CASRAPGRETQYF; DNA: TGTGCCAGCAGGGCTCCAGGGAGGGAGACCCAGTACTTC
J: TRBJ1-3; D: .; size: .; V: TRBV21-1; CDR3: CASSSCGNTIYF; DNA: TGTGCCAGCAGCTCCTGTGGAAACACCATATATTTT
J: TRBJ2-3; D: .; size: .; V: TRBV5-1; CDR3: CASSLDRASTDTQYF; DNA: TGCGCCAGCAGCTTGGACAGGGCTAGCACAGATACGCAGTATTTT
J: TRBJ2-7; D: .; size: few; V: TRBV14; CDR3: CASSQQGYLYEQYF; DNA: TGTGCCAGCAGCCAGCAGGGATATCTTTACGAGCAGTACTTC
J: TRBJ2-1; D: TRBD1; size: .; V: TRBV2; CDR3: CASRAGTGTYEQFF; DNA: TGTGCCAGCAGAGCCGGGACAGGGACATATGAGCAGTTCTTC
J: TRBJ2-5; D: TRBD2; size: .; V: TRBV29-1; CDR3: CSVEEGGTSGMLAETQYF; DNA: TGCAGCGTTGAAGAGGGCGGGACTAGCGGGATGTTGGCGGAGACCCAGTACTTC
J: TRBJ2-1; D: .; size: .; V: TRBV6-1; CDR3: CASSETSHEQFF; DNA: TGTGCCAGCAGTGAAACGAGCCATGAGCAGTTCTTC
J: TRBJ1-2; D: .; size: .; V: TRBV5-4; CDR3: CASSSDGGYYGYTF; DNA: TGTGCCAGCAGCTCCGATGGGGGATACTATGGCTACACCTTC
J: TRBJ2-7; D: TRBD2; size: few; V: TRBV7-2; CDR3: CASSASSGSSYEQYF; DNA: TGTGCCAGCAGCGCTTCTAGCGGGAGTTCCTACGAGCAGTACTTC
J: TRBJ2-7; D: .; size: .; V: TRBV15; CDR3: CATSRDLGSSYEQYF; DNA: TGTGCCACCAGCAGAGATTTAGGGAGCTCCTACGAGCAGTACTTC
J: TRBJ2-1; D: TRBD2; size: .; V: TRBV7-2; CDR3: CASSLVASGSEQFF; DNA: TGTGCCAGCAGCTTAGTGGCTAGCGGAAGTGAGCAGTTCTTC
J: TRBJ1-5; D: .; size: .; V: TRBV19; CDR3: CASSQLNSNQPQHF; DNA: TGTGCCAGTAGTCAGCTCAATAGCAATCAGCCCCAGCATTTT
J: TRBJ1-3; D: .; size: few; V: TRBV4-3; CDR3: CASSQGVGRQSSGNTIYF; DNA: TGCGCCAGCAGCCAAGGGGTGGGCAGGCAGAGCTCTGGAAACACCATATATTTT
J: TRBJ2-5; D: TRBD2; size: .; V: TRBV10-3; CDR3: CAISESSGGQETQYF; DNA: TGTGCCATCAGTGAGTCGAGCGGGGGTCAAGAGACCCAGTACTTC
J: TRBJ2-2; D: TRBD2; size: .; V: TRBV4-1; CDR3: CASSQVTSGRKTGELFF; DNA: TGCGCCAGCAGCCAAGTAACTAGCGGGAGGAAGACCGGGGAGCTGTTTTTT
J: TRBJ2-2; D: .; size: many; V: TRBV19; CDR3: CASSMSGHPLTGELFF; DNA: TGTGCCAGTAGTATGTCGGGACATCCGCTGACCGGGGAGCTGTTTTTT
J: TRBJ2-1; D: .; size: .; V: TRBV4-2; CDR3: CASSQAGPPQDEQFF; DNA: TGTGCCAGCAGCCAAGCGGGCCCCCCGCAGGATGAGCAGTTCTTC
J: TRBJ1-2; D: .; size: .; V: TRBV2; CDR3: CASSEGVRGDYGYTF; DNA: TGTGCCAGCAGTGAAGGGGTACGCGGGGACTATGGCTACACCTTC
J: TRBJ2-7; D: TRBD2; size: once; V: TRBV7-2; CDR3: CASSISSGNSYEQYF; DNA: TGTGCCAGCAGCATATCTAGCGGCAACTCCTACGAGCAGTACTTC
J: TRBJ2-5; D: .; size: once; V: TRBV11-2; CDR3: CASSLLEETQYF; DNA: TGTGCCAGCAGCTTACTAGAAGAGACCCAGTACTTC
J: TRBJ2-7; D: .; size: .; V: TRBV5-1; CDR3: CASSYPGRIPYEQYF; DNA: TGCGCCAGCAGCTACCCGGGGCGAATACCCTACGAGCAGTACTTC